These T cell receptor beta chains were read from a single sample in a study of cytomegalovirus exposure and HLA in healthy donors. Assay: immunoSEQ multiplex PCR; the TCRdb copy retains only in-frame clones and omits some. The sample has 250,000 to 400,000 clones; around 90% are singletons. Input material: PBMCs. Receptors originate from a man between 25 and 39 years old in good health and CMV-seronegative. Each CDR3 is given with its conserved first and last residue. The D gene is left open where the match is weak. The size of a clone is reported for some rows only, either as once, few or many, or as a class for expanded clones.

>NA|TRBJ1-2|NA|TRBV14
TGTGCCAGCAGCCAAGAGACGGGTAACTATGGCTACACCTTC
CASSQETGNYGYTF
>NA|TRBJ2-7|TRBD2|TRBV18
TGTGCCAGCTCACCCCCTAGCGGGGGGCTCTCCTACGAGCAGTACTTC
CASSPPSGGLSYEQYF
>NA|TRBJ1-5|NA|TRBV6-6
TGTGCCAGCAGCCAGGGGATCCAGCCCCAGCATTTT
CASSQGIQPQHF
>NA|TRBJ2-7|NA|TRBV5-1
TGCGCCAGCAGCACGGACAGTCCTCCCTACGAGCAGTACTTC
CASSTDSPPYEQYF
>once|TRBJ2-7|NA|TRBV18
TGTGCCAGCTCACCATCGGGGGGCGCGACGTACTTC
CASSPSGGATYF
>NA|TRBJ2-7|TRBD1|TRBV5-5
TGTGCCAGCAGCTCTCGACAGGGCTTCTCCTACGAGCAGTACTTC
CASSSRQGFSYEQYF
>NA|TRBJ1-1|TRBD1|TRBV29-1
TGCAGCGTTGTCGACAGGGGAGATACTGAAGCTTTCTTT
CSVVDRGDTEAFF
>NA|TRBJ2-1|NA|TRBV6-5
TGTGCCAGCAGTATACAGGGTGCTGGGTACAATGAGCAGTTCTTC
CASSIQGAGYNEQFF
>NA|TRBJ2-7|NA|TRBV5-1
TGCGCCAGCAGCACCGGACAGTCCTACGAGCAGTACTTC
CASSTGQSYEQYF
>NA|TRBJ1-1|NA|TRBV4-1
TGCGCCAGCAGCCCCAGTTGGAACACTGAAGCTTTCTTT
CASSPSWNTEAFF
>once|TRBJ2-7|TRBD1|TRBV5-1
TGCGCCAGCAGCTCCAGGGGGACAGGGACGGCCGGGGGCGAGCAGTACTTC
CASSSRGTGTAGGEQYF
>NA|TRBJ1-1|NA|TRBV19
TGTGCCAGTAGTAGCCGGGGGATACTTAACACTGAAGCTTTCTTT
CASSSRGILNTEAFF
>once|TRBJ2-5|NA|TRBV20-1
TGCAGTGCTAGACGTCAAGAGACCCAGTACTTC
CSARRQETQYF
>NA|TRBJ1-1|NA|TRBV7-8
TGTGCCAGCAGCTTAGATCGGGTGAACACTGAAGCTTTCTTT
CASSLDRVNTEAFF
>NA|TRBJ1-2|NA|TRBV11-2
TGTGCCAGCAGCGCCCAGGGTTTCGCCTATGGCTACACCTTC
CASSAQGFAYGYTF
>NA|TRBJ2-1|NA|TRBV18
TGTGCCAGCTCAGCTAACGGGGGGCTCCGGCATGAGCAGTTCTTC
CASSANGGLRHEQFF
>NA|TRBJ2-5|NA|TRBV5-1
TGCGCCAGCAGCTTGGGATCCTGGCGGGGGCCTCTCGAGACCCAGTACTTC
CASSLGSWRGPLETQYF
>NA|TRBJ2-3|TRBD2|TRBV27
TGTGCCAGCAGTCCGTTAGCGGGGGCCGGGGATACGCAGTATTTT
CASSPLAGAGDTQYF
>NA|TRBJ1-6|NA|TRBV27
TGTGCCAGCGCAGGGAACAATTCACCCCTCCACTTT
CASAGNNSPLHF
>NA|TRBJ1-5|NA|TRBV21-1
TGTGCCAGCAGCAAAGTCGACAGGGGAAACAATCAGCCCCAGCATTTT
CASSKVDRGNNQPQHF
>NA|TRBJ2-2|NA|TRBV30
TGTGCCTGGAGTGAACACCGAACCGGGGAGCTGTTTTTT
CAWSEHRTGELFF
>NA|TRBJ1-3|TRBD1|TRBV5-1
TGCGCCAGCAGCTTGCTAGGGGGCGGAAACACCATATATTTT
CASSLLGGGNTIYF
>NA|TRBJ2-7|NA|TRBV11-2
TGTGCCAGCAGCTTAGAGCGGCGGAGCTACGAGCAGTACTTC
CASSLERRSYEQYF
>NA|TRBJ1-5|TRBD1|TRBV7-8
TGTGCCAGCAGCTGGGGGACAGACAGGAGCAATCAGCCCCAGCATTTT
CASSWGTDRSNQPQHF
>NA|TRBJ1-3|NA|TRBV15
TGTGCCACCAGCAGAGTGGGAGGCGGCCCGAGCTCTGGAAACACCATATATTTT
CATSRVGGGPSSGNTIYF
>NA|TRBJ2-7|NA|TRBV4-1
TGCGCCAGCAGCCAAGGAGAGTTGCCGCTTTACGAGCAGTACTTC
CASSQGELPLYEQYF
>NA|TRBJ2-2|TRBD1|TRBV9
TGTGCCAGCAGCGGGCTCAGGGGGAGTAGAACCGGGGAGCTGTTTTTT
CASSGLRGSRTGELFF
>NA|TRBJ2-7|TRBD2|TRBV7-6
TGTGCCAGCAGCTTATACGGGGGGAACTACGAGCAGTACTTC
CASSLYGGNYEQYF
>NA|TRBJ1-2|NA|TRBV15
TGTGCCACCAGCAGTAGAAACGACTATGGCTACACCTTC
CATSSRNDYGYTF
>NA|TRBJ2-3|NA|TRBV4-1
TGCGCCAGCAGCCAAGAGATTAGGGGCAGGCGGACAGATACGCAGTATTTT
CASSQEIRGRRTDTQYF
>NA|TRBJ2-1|TRBD2|TRBV5-8
TGTGCCAGCAGCTTTTGGCGGGGGAGCTCCTACAATGAGCAGTTCTTC
CASSFWRGSSYNEQFF
>NA|TRBJ1-1|NA|TRBV5-4
TGTGCCAGCAGCCCGGGTGAGTTTAACACTGAAGCTTTCTTT
CASSPGEFNTEAFF